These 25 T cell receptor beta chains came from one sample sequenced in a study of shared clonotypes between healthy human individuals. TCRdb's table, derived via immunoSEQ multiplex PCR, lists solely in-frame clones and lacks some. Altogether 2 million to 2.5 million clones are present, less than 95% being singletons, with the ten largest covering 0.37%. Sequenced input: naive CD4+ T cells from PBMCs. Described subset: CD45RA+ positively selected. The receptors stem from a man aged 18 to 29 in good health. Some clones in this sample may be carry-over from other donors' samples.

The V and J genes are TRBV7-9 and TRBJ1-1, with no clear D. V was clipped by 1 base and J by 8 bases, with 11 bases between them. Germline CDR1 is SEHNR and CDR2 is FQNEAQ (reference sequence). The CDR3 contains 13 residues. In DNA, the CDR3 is TGTGCCAGCAGCTTAGTAAGGAGCCCGGAAGCTTTCTTT. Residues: CASSLVRSPEAFF. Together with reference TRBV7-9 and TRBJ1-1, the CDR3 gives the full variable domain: DTGVSQNPRHKITKRGQNVTFRCDPISEHNRLYWYRQTLGQGPEFLTYFQNEAQLEKSRLLSDRFSAERPKGSFSTLEIQRTEQGDSAMYLCASSLVRSPEAFFGQGTRLTVV.

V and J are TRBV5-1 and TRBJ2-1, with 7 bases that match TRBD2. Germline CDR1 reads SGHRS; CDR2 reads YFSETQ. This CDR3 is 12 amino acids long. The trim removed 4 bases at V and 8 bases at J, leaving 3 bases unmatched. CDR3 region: CASSRGGDEQFF. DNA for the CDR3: TGCGCCAGCAGCAGGGGAGGGGATGAGCAGTTCTTC.

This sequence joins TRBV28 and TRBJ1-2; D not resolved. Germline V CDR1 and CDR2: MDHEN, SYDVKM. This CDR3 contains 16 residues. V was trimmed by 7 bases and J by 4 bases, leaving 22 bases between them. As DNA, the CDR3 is TGTGCCAGCACTTCCGACTGGCAGATCTCTCCCTATGGCTACACCTTC. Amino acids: CASTSDWQISPYGYTF.

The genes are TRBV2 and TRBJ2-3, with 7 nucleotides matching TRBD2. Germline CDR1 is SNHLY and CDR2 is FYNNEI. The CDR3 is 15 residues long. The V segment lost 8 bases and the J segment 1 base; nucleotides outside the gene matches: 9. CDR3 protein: CASGLEGGGTDTQYF. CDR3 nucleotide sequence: TGTGCCAGCGGGTTGGAGGGAGGGGGCACAGATACGCAGTATTTT.

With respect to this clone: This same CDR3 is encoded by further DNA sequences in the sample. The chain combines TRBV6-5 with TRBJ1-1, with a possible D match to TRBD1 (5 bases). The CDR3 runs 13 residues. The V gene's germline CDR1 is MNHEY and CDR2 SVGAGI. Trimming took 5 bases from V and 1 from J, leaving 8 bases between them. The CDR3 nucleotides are TGTGCCAGCAGTCTCGGGGGGAACACTGAAGCTTTCTTT. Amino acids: CASSLGGNTEAFF.

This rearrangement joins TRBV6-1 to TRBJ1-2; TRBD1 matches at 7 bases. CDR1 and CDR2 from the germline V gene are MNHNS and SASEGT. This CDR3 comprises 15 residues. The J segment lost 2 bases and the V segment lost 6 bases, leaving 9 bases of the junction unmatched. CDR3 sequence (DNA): TGTGCCAGCAGCGCAGGCGAGACAGGGAACTATGGCTACACCTTC. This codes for CASSAGETGNYGYTF.

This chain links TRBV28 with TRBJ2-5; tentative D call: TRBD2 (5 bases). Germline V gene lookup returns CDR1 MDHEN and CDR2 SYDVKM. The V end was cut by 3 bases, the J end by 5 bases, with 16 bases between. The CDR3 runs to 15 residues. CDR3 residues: CASSFLGEGTETQYF. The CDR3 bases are TGTGCCAGCAGTTTTTTAGGAGAGGGTACGGAGACCCAGTACTTC.

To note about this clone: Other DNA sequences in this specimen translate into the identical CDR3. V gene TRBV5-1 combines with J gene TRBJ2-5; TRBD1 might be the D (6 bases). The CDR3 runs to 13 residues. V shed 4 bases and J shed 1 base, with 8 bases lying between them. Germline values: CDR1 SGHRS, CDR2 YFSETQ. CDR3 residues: CASSPDSQETQYF. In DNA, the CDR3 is TGCGCCAGCAGCCCGGACAGCCAAGAGACCCAGTACTTC.

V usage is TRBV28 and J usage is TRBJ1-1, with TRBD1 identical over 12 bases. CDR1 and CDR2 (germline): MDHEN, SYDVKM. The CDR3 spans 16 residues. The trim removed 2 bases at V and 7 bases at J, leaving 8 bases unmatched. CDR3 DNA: TGTGCCAGCAGTTTAGGGACAGGGGGCATCAAGGATGAAGCTTTCTTT. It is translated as CASSLGTGGIKDEAFF.

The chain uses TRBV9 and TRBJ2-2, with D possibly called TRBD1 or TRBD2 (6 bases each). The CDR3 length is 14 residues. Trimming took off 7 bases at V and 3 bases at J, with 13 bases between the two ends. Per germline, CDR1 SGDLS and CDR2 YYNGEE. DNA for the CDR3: TGTGCCAGCGGGAGAAGGGGGGACACCGGGGAGCTGTTTTTT. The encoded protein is CASGRRGDTGELFF.

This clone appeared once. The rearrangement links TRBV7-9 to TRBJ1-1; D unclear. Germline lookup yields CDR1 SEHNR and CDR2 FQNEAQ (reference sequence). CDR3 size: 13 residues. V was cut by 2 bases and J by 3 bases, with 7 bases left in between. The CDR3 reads CASSLIEDTEAFF. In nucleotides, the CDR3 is TGTGCCAGCAGCTTAATTGAGGACACTGAAGCTTTCTTT.

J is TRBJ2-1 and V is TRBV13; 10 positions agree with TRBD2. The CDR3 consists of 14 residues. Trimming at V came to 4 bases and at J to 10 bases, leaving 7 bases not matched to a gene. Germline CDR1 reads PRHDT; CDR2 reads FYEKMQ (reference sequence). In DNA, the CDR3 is TGTGCCAGCAGCTCGCCGGGACTAGCGCGGGAGCAGTTCTTC. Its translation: CASSSPGLAREQFF.

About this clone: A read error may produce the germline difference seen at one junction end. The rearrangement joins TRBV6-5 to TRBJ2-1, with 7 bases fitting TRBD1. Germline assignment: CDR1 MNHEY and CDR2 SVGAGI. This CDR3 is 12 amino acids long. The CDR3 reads CASRTGEKSPLF. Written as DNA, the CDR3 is TGTGCCAGCCGGACAGGAGAAAAATCCCCACTCTTC.

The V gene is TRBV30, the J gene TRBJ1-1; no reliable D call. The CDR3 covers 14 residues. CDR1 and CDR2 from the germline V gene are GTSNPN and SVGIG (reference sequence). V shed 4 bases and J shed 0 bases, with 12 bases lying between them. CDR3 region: CAWKQDFMNTEAFF. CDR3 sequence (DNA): TGTGCCTGGAAACAAGACTTCATGAACACTGAAGCTTTCTTT.

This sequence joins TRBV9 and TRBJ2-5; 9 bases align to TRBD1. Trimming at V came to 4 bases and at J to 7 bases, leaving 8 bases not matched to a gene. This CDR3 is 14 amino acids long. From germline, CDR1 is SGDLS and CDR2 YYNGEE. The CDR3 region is CASSPRTGVVTQYF. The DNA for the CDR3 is TGTGCCAGCAGCCCCAGGACAGGGGTGGTGACCCAGTACTTC.

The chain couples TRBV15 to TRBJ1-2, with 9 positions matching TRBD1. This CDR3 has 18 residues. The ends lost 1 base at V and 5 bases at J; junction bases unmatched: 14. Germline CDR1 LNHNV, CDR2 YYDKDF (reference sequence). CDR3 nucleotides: TGTGCCACCAGCAGAGGATCCCAACCGACAGGGGGGTCTTATGGCTACACCTTC. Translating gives CATSRGSQPTGGSYGYTF. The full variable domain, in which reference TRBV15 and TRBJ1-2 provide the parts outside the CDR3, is DAMVIQNPRYQVTQFGKPVTLSCSQTLNHNVMYWYQQKSSQAPKLLFHYYDKDFNNEADTPDNFQSRRPNTSFCFLDIRSPGLGDTAMYLCATSRGSQPTGGSYGYTFGSGTRLTVV.

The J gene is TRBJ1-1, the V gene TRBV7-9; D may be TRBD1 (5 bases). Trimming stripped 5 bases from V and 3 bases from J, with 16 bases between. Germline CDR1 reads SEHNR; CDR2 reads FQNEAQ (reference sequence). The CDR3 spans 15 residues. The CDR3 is CASSPKAMGDTEAFF. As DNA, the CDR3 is TGTGCCAGCAGCCCTAAGGCCATGGGGGACACTGAAGCTTTCTTT. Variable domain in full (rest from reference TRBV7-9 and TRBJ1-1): DTGVSQNPRHKITKRGQNVTFRCDPISEHNRLYWYRQTLGQGPEFLTYFQNEAQLEKSRLLSDRFSAERPKGSFSTLEIQRTEQGDSAMYLCASSPKAMGDTEAFFGQGTRLTVV.

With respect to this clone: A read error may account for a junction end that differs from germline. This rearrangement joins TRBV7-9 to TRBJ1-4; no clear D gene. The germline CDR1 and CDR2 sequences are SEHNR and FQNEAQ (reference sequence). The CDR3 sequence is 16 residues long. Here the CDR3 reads CASSLLRPGTYEKLFF. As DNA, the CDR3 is TGTGCCAGCAGCTTATTGAGGCCAGGAACTTATGAAAAACTGTTTTTT.

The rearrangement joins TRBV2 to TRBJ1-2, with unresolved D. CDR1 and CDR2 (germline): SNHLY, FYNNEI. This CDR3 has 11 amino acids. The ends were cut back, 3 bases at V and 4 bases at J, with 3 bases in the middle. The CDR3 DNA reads TGTGCCAGCAGTGAGGCCTATGGCTACACCTTC. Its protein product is CASSEAYGYTF.

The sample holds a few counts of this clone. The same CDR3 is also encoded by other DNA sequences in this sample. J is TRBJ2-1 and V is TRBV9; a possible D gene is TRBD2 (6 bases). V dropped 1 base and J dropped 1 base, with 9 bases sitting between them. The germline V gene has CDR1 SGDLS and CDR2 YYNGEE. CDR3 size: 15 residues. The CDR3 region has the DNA TGTGCCAGCAGCGTATCGAGCGGGTCCTACAATGAGCAGTTCTTC. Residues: CASSVSSGSYNEQFF.

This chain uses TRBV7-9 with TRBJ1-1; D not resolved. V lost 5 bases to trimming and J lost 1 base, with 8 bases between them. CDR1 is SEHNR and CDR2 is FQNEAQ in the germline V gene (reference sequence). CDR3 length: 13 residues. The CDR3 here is CASSRPQNTEAFF. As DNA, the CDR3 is TGTGCCAGCAGCCGTCCGCAGAACACTGAAGCTTTCTTT.

CDR3 bases: TGTGCCACCAGCAGAGCCCCGCGGGGCTACGAGCAGTACTTC. Protein product: CATSRAPRGYEQYF. The chain carries TRBV15 and TRBJ2-7; TRBD2 might be the D (6 bases). Trimming cost V 1 base and J 3 bases, with 10 bases left between them. This CDR3 has 14 amino acids. Germline V CDR1 and CDR2: LNHNV, YYDKDF (reference sequence).

The CDR3 DNA sequence: TGTGCCAGCAGCTTAGGCGCGGGAGTCTATGAGCAGTTCTTC. Residues: CASSLGAGVYEQFF. The chain recombines TRBV7-2 with TRBJ2-1; 7 nucleotides match TRBD2. The CDR3 has 14 amino acids. CDR1 and CDR2 from the germline V gene are SGHTA and FQGNSA. V gave up 1 base and J gave up 8 bases; unmatched junction bases: 5. Complete variable domain (other parts from reference TRBV7-2 and TRBJ2-1): GAGVSQSPSNKVTEKGKDVELRCDPISGHTALYWYRQSLGQGLEFLIYFQGNSAPDKSGLPSDRFSAERTGGSVSTLTIQRTQQEDSAVYLCASSLGAGVYEQFFGPGTRLTVL.

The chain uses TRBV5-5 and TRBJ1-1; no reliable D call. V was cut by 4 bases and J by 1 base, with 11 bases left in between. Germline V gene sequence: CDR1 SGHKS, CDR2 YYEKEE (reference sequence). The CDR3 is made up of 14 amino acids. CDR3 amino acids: CASSPGATNTEAFF. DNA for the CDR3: TGTGCCAGCAGCCCGGGTGCTACGAACACTGAAGCTTTCTTT.

In DNA form, the CDR3 reads TGTGCCAGTAGTATAAGTGTGAGCAGCTACGAGCAGTACTTC. Its protein product is CASSISVSSYEQYF. The genes are TRBV19 and TRBJ2-7; D call uncertain. CDR1 is LNHDA and CDR2 is SQIVND in the germline V gene (reference sequence). Trimming pared 2 bases from V and 3 bases from J, leaving 11 bases between. The CDR3 consists of 14 residues.